A single sample is the source of the 15 T cell receptor beta chains below, sequenced in a study of identical twins. A single record per CDR3 protein comes from TCRdb applying MiXCR to the 5' RACE reads. This sample yields about 530,000 distinct CDR3 sequences, of which about a fifth are seen a single time; approximately 0.5% belongs to the top ten. Separately, the same data were catalogued under a study of yellow fever vaccine responses in identical twins.

Sequencing was carried out using CD4+ T cells sorted from blood. These receptors all stem from a woman under 30 in good health.

V is TRBV20-1 and J is TRBJ2-1; D uncertain. The CDR3 length is 10 residues. Germline V gives CDR1 DFQATT, CDR2 SNEGSKA (reference sequence). The ends were cut back, 2 bases at V and 9 bases at J, with 5 bases in the middle. In nucleotides, the CDR3 is TGCAGTGCTAGAAACTCTGAGCAGTTCTTC. This encodes CSARNSEQFF.

The chain has TRBV2 and TRBJ2-3; D is unresolved. The V gene lost 5 bases and the J gene lost 2 bases, with 8 bases spanning the gap. Germline V gives CDR1 SNHLY, CDR2 FYNNEI. The CDR3 spans 13 residues. The CDR3, as DNA: TGTGCCAGCAGTAGGTCAAACACAGATACGCAGTATTTT. Translation: CASSRSNTDTQYF.

This clonotype was seen more than once but under ten times. The gene calls are TRBV5-1 and TRBJ1-2; possible D gene TRBD1, 5 bases. Germline-derived CDR1 and CDR2 are SGHRS and YFSETQ. This CDR3 has 14 amino acids. Trimming pared 0 bases from V and 11 bases from J, leaving 17 bases between. CDR3 loop: CASSLGAGAAWYTF. In nucleotides, the CDR3 is TGCGCCAGCAGCTTGGGGGCTGGGGCAGCGTGGTACACCTTC.

This clonotype was counted only a few times. The V gene is TRBV6-5, the J gene TRBJ2-2; D is tentatively TRBD1 or TRBD2 (5 bases each). The length of the CDR3 is 17 residues. Germline assignment: CDR1 MNHEY and CDR2 SVGAGI. Trimming left V 2 bases short and J 4 bases short, with 17 bases between. The CDR3 here is CASSYRGYAGSTGELFF. The CDR3 nucleotides are TGTGCCAGCAGTTACAGGGGCTATGCAGGGAGCACCGGGGAGCTGTTTTTT.

J is TRBJ2-3 and V is TRBV7-6, with TRBD2 matching 7 bases. J was trimmed by 6 bases and V by 4 bases; bases with no gene match: 4. The CDR3 covers 13 residues. The germline CDR1 and CDR2 sequences are SGHVS and FNYEAQ. CDR3 loop: CASSWTRTDTQYF. The CDR3 DNA sequence: TGTGCCAGCAGCTGGACTAGAACTGATACGCAGTATTTT.

This clonotype was observed a handful of times. This chain links TRBV29-1 with TRBJ2-1, with 11 bases fitting TRBD2. Germline trimming cut 8 bases from V and 5 bases from J; bases unmatched to any gene: 11. CDR3 length: 15 amino acids. CDR1 is SQVTM, CDR2 ANQGSEA, per germline. The CDR3 nucleotides read TGCAGCTCAAAGACTAGCGGGAATAAAAACAATGAGCAGTTCTTC. This encodes CSSKTSGNKNNEQFF.

The gene calls are TRBV12-3 or TRBV12-4 and TRBJ1-3; unclear D gene. The CDR3 covers 13 residues. With 4 bases removed from V and 1 base from J, the gap between germline ends came to 5 bases. CDR3 loop: CASSSQSGNTIYF. The CDR3 coding sequence is TGTGCCAGCAGTTCTCAGTCTGGAAACACCATATATTTT.

This chain connects TRBV29-1 to TRBJ1-1; maybe TRBD1 (6 bases). Trimming shortened V by 0 bases and J by 10 bases, and 6 bases separated the two germline ends. CDR1 is SQVTM and CDR2 is ANQGSEA in the germline V gene. The CDR3 is 10 amino acids. For the CDR3, the DNA is TGCAGCGTTGAAGACAGGGGAGCTTTCTTT. It yields the protein CSVEDRGAFF.

This chain connects TRBV6-2 or TRBV6-3 to TRBJ2-1, with 8 bases that match TRBD2. Germline assignment: CDR1 MNHEY and CDR2 SVGEGT. V was pared by 1 base and J by 8 bases, with 7 bases of the junction left unmatched. There are 15 residues in the CDR3. CDR3 DNA sequence: TGTGCCAGCAGTTACTTCCGGGGGGGCCAGGATGAGCAGTTCTTC. Translation gives CASSYFRGGQDEQFF.

The sample holds a few counts of this clonotype. This chain connects TRBV7-9 to TRBJ1-1; D not certain. This CDR3 region has 13 residues. Germline V gene lookup returns CDR1 SEHNR and CDR2 FQNEAQ (reference sequence). Deletions cut 0 bases from V and 7 bases from J, with 9 bases between. The CDR3 nucleotides are TGTGCCAGCAGCTTAGCCCGCTACAGTGAAGCTTTCTTT. It yields the protein CASSLARYSEAFF.

This clonotype was seen more than once but under ten times. V usage is TRBV5-1 and J usage is TRBJ2-7; weak D call: TRBD2 (6 bases). Trimming cost V 3 bases and J 7 bases, with 20 bases left between them. This CDR3 has 15 residues. In germline, CDR1 is SGHRS, CDR2 YFSETQ. In nucleotides, the CDR3 is TGCGCCAGCAGCTGGGAAGGGACTTTCTTTGGGGAGCAGTACTTC. Its protein is CASSWEGTFFGEQYF.

This rearrangement joins TRBV5-1 to TRBJ2-2; unclear D gene. The V and J ends lost 1 base and 4 bases respectively, with 17 bases between them. The CDR3 has 17 residues. The germline CDR1 and CDR2 sequences are SGHRS and YFSETQ. CDR3 loop: CASSLSELNPPTGELFF. The CDR3 DNA sequence: TGCGCCAGCAGCTTGAGTGAACTAAACCCCCCCACCGGGGAGCTGTTTTTT.

This clonotype has just a few counts. This rearrangement joins TRBV11-2 to TRBJ2-7; D is perhaps TRBD1 or TRBD2 (5 bases each). CDR3 length: 16 amino acids. From germline, CDR1 is SGHAT and CDR2 FQNNGV. V was trimmed by 5 bases and J by 2 bases, leaving 19 bases between them. The CDR3 spells CASSLFPGTITYEQYF. The CDR3 nucleotides read TGTGCCAGCAGCCTATTCCCCGGGACGATAACCTACGAGCAGTACTTC.

The chain has TRBV10-3 and TRBJ2-5; tentatively, D is TRBD2 (7 bases). Trimming shortened V by 10 bases and J by 1 base, and 22 bases separated the two germline ends. Germline CDR1 reads ENHRY; CDR2 reads SYGVKD. There are 16 residues in the CDR3. Here the CDR3 reads CATMDGGPPFQETQYF. CDR3 coding DNA: TGTGCCACCATGGACGGGGGGCCACCATTCCAAGAGACCCAGTACTTC.

The V gene is TRBV6-2 or TRBV6-3, the J gene TRBJ1-5; 8 nucleotides match TRBD1. Germline values: CDR1 MNHEY, CDR2 SVGEGT. After removal of 3 bases from V and 3 bases from J, the junction contained 10 bases not matched to a gene. CDR3 length equals 17 residues. The CDR3 loop reads CASSYLPGQGPNQPQHF. The CDR3, as DNA: TGTGCCAGCAGTTATTTACCAGGACAGGGCCCCAATCAGCCCCAGCATTTT.